In this sample, the clone carrying this T cell receptor (beta chain) turned up a few times. The antigen remains unidentified. Adults of Caucasian background living in Nashville, Tennessee made up all donors. The repertoire was sequenced with immunoSEQ multiplex PCR; TCRdb's copy has only in-frame clones and lacks some. This table holds fewer than 400,000 clones, over 65% found once. Trimming shortened V by 3 bases and J by 5 bases, and 16 bases separated the two germline ends. CDR1 KGHSH and CDR2 LQKENI come from the germline V gene. The CDR3 spans 15 residues. This sample is part of a study of shared clonotypes between healthy human individuals. Study-level information: Three plates each covered CD4 naive and memory; CD8 naive two, CD8 memory one. Study-level results: A limitation of the genetic and exposure-history diversity represented arose from few donors. Shared across a handful of donors were approximately 5% of the naive CD4 clonotypes.

The receptor was derived from a man younger than 40 in good health. Sequences were obtained from memory CD4+ T cells sorted from blood. Subset defined: CD45RA-negative fraction. The rearrangement joins TRBV18 to TRBJ2-5, with D unclear. The CDR3 DNA sequence: TGTGCCAGCTCACCCGTGCCACTCTCTGGGGAGACCCAGTACTTC. Translating gives CASSPVPLSGETQYF.